The 13 T cell receptor beta chains below all came from one sample that was sequenced in a study of T cell responses to AZD1222 COVID-19 vaccine. This table comes from immunoSEQ multiplex PCR, and its TCRdb copy is limited to in-frame clones, with some not included. The profile shows approximately 130,000 clones, 88% of them singletons. Source: peripheral blood, taken 28 days after the second AZD1222 dose. Source of these receptors: an adult who received the AZD1222 COVID-19 vaccine.

The table lists this clone with a count of one. The chain employs TRBV5-1 and TRBJ2-7, with D perhaps matching TRBD2 (7 bases). Between the trimmed V and J ends, which lost 2 bases and 2 bases, there was a span of 17 bases. Germline loops: CDR1 SGHRS, CDR2 YFSETQ. CDR3 size: 16 residues. The chain's CDR3 is CASSLPRGTNAYEQYF. CDR3 DNA sequence: TGCGCCAGCAGCTTACCTAGGGGGACTAATGCCTACGAGCAGTACTTC.

The chain recombines TRBV19 with TRBJ2-1, with 10 bases that match TRBD1. Germline trimming cut 5 bases from V and 3 bases from J; bases unmatched to any gene: 7. The CDR3 extends over 16 amino acids. Germline lookup yields CDR1 LNHDA and CDR2 SQIVND (reference sequence). In DNA form, the CDR3 reads TGTGCCAGTAGTGCGCCGACAGGGGGCTACTACAATGAGCAGTTCTTC. As protein: CASSAPTGGYYNEQFF.

The sample holds one count of this clone. The chain carries TRBV7-9 and TRBJ2-1; D ambiguous. The CDR3 sequence is 13 residues long. Trimming pared 7 bases from V and 9 bases from J, leaving 16 bases between. CDR1 is SEHNR, CDR2 FQNEAQ, per germline (reference sequence). CDR3 region: CASIRLGLVEQFF. The CDR3 bases are TGTGCCAGCATCCGTTTAGGGTTGGTTGAGCAGTTCTTC.

V is TRBV5-1 and J is TRBJ2-1; D is unresolved. Germline V gene lookup returns CDR1 SGHRS and CDR2 YFSETQ. The CDR3 sequence is 11 residues long. V was clipped by 1 base and J by 8 bases, with 4 bases between them. The CDR3 nucleotides are TGCGCCAGCAGCTTGAACTATGAGCAGTTCTTC. This encodes CASSLNYEQFF.

The rearrangement links TRBV7-2 to TRBJ1-5; D not certain. Trimming removed 5 bases at V and 4 bases at J, with 12 bases between. There are 14 residues in the CDR3. CDR1 and CDR2 (germline): SGHTA, FQGNSA. The CDR3 region has the DNA TGTGCCAGCAGCCCTATGGAGGGAAATCAGCCCCAGCATTTT. This gives the protein CASSPMEGNQPQHF.

The V call is TRBV6-5, the J call TRBJ2-1, with a weak D call TRBD1 (5 bases). Trimming took off 8 bases at V and 7 bases at J, with 18 bases between the two ends. The V gene's germline CDR1 is MNHEY and CDR2 SVGAGI. This CDR3 is built from 14 residues. In DNA, the CDR3 is TGTGCCAGCGCCGGGCCATGGCAGGGTAATGAGCAGTTCTTC. It codes for CASAGPWQGNEQFF.

CDR3 residues: CASSRDSSTDTQYF. As DNA, the CDR3 is TGTGCCAGCAGCCGAGACAGTAGCACAGATACGCAGTATTTT. The V call is TRBV5-5, the J call TRBJ2-3, with D possibly being TRBD1 (5 bases). The CDR3 covers 14 residues. Per the germline V gene, CDR1 is SGHKS and CDR2 is YYEKEE (reference sequence). The V gene lost 4 bases and the J gene lost 0 bases, with 9 bases spanning the gap.

This chain links TRBV11-1 with TRBJ1-2, with TRBD1 as a possible D gene (5 bases). V dropped 3 bases and J dropped 3 bases, with 11 bases sitting between them. The CDR3 sequence is 14 residues long. Per germline, CDR1 SGHAT and CDR2 FQDESV (reference sequence). The CDR3 loop reads CASSLGVGDYGYTF. CDR3 nucleotides: TGTGCCAGCAGCTTGGGGGTTGGTGACTATGGCTACACCTTC.

The V and J genes are TRBV6-2 or TRBV6-3 and TRBJ1-5; 7 nucleotides line up with TRBD1. The germline CDR1 and CDR2 sequences are MNHEY and SVGEGT. V lost 5 bases, J lost 1 base, and 5 bases stayed unmatched. The CDR3 spans 15 residues. Here the CDR3 reads CASSKGAWSNQPQHF. DNA for the CDR3: TGTGCCAGCAGTAAGGGGGCCTGGAGCAATCAGCCCCAGCATTTT.

The chain recombines TRBV7-2 with TRBJ1-2, with D hard to call. Germline lookup yields CDR1 SGHTA and CDR2 FQGNSA. The CDR3 runs 12 residues. Between the trimmed V and J ends, which lost 8 bases and 8 bases, there was a span of 15 bases. The DNA for the CDR3 is TGTGCCAGCGAGAGACCCGGCGAAGGCTACACCTTC. Amino acids: CASERPGEGYTF.

CDR3 coding DNA: TGTGCCAGCAGCCAAGATGGGACAGAAGGTGAAAAACTGTTTTTT. It is translated as CASSQDGTEGEKLFF. This chain connects TRBV4-2 to TRBJ1-4; 7 nucleotides agree with TRBD1. Germline CDR1 and CDR2: LGHNA and YNFKEQ. CDR3 length equals 15 residues. J gave up 7 bases and V 0 bases, and 5 bases lay outside the gene matches.

This chain joins TRBV7-9 and TRBJ1-1, with a possible D match to TRBD1 (6 bases). V was cut by 1 base and J by 6 bases, with 15 bases left in between. Germline-derived CDR1 and CDR2 are SEHNR and FQNEAQ (reference sequence). This CDR3 contains 15 residues. The CDR3 spells CASSLGQVTASEAFF. CDR3 bases: TGTGCCAGCAGCTTAGGACAGGTTACTGCATCTGAAGCTTTCTTT.

The V and J genes are TRBV10-1 and TRBJ2-1; no reliable D call. V was clipped by 4 bases and J by 6 bases, with 7 bases between them. This CDR3 has 12 residues. From germline, CDR1 is WNHNN and CDR2 SYGVQD (reference sequence). The DNA of the CDR3 is TGCGCCAGCAGTGTAAGCCCCAATGAGCAGTTCTTC. This sequence encodes CASSVSPNEQFF.